This paragraph reports one T cell receptor (beta chain). Antigen specificity is unknown. The data originate from a study of tumor-infiltrating lymphocytes in localized non-small cell lung cancer. Here immunoSEQ multiplex PCR was the method, and the copy in TCRdb shows in-frame clones only, minus some. The sample contains roughly 5,100 clones, 95% to 97% of which appear only once. General observations from the study: Higher tumor T cell infiltration than in uninvolved lung was supported by TCRbeta sequencing. No T-cell fraction difference was seen between IM1 and IM2 tumors.

This clonotype was sampled from a human donor with non-small cell lung cancer. The source material was uninvolved lung tissue not adjacent to the tumor.

As DNA, the CDR3 is TGTGCCAGCAGCGCGTACGGGGAGGAGGGTGAAAAACTGTTTTTT. It specifies CASSAYGEEGEKLFF. The chain carries TRBV7-9 and TRBJ1-4; D remains ambiguous. This CDR3 has 15 residues. V lost 5 bases and J lost 7, with 17 bases in between. Germline lookup yields CDR1 SEHNR and CDR2 FQNEAQ (reference sequence).